Listed here are 22 T cell receptor beta chains from one sample, sequenced in a study of shared clonotypes between healthy human individuals (dated by TCRdb to 2020 to 2022). Receptor libraries were prepared by the immunoSEQ multiplex PCR assay. The source is immuneACCESS, and TCRdb retained only in-frame sequences with V and J called. Part of the clones is not carried over; for the studies checked, unresolved V genes explain less than half of this, and the remainder is unexplained. Counted in this sample were hundreds of thousands of clones; 95% to 97% of them appeared once. The ten most abundant clones make up less than 0.25% of the sample. CD8 naive samples were CD45RO-negative cells positively selected for CCR7, giving a CD45RA+CCR7+ population that excluded TemRA cells. Specimen: naive CD8+ T cells sorted from blood. The cell subset or site label of this sample denotes: CD45RA+CCR7+. These receptors were obtained from a man aged 25 to 40 in good health.

V is TRBV7-8 and J is TRBJ1-2, with 8 bases lining up with TRBD1. The CDR3 contains 16 residues. Trimming removed 2 bases from V and 6 bases from J; junction bases left unmatched: 11. CDR1 and CDR2 from the germline V gene are SGHVS and FQNEAQ. DNA of the CDR3: TGTGCCAGCAGCTTACCGCAGGACAGGGCCTCTCATGGCTACACCTTC. This translates into CASSLPQDRASHGYTF. Based on the CDR3 plus reference TRBV7-8 and TRBJ1-2, the full variable domain is GAGVSQSPRYKVAKRGQDVALRCDPISGHVSLFWYQQALGQGPEFLTYFQNEAQLDKSGLPSDRFFAERPEGSVSTLKIQRTQQEDSAVYLCASSLPQDRASHGYTFGSGTRLTVV.

This clone appeared once. The CDR3 sequence is CASSYFPETGGEKLFF. The CDR3 DNA reads as TGTGCCAGCAGTTACTTTCCAGAAACCGGAGGTGAAAAACTGTTTTTT. The chain has TRBV6-5 and TRBJ1-4; unclear D gene. The CDR3 loop spans 16 amino acids. The V gene lost 1 base and the J gene lost 7 bases, with 16 bases spanning the gap. Germline V gene sequence: CDR1 MNHEY, CDR2 SVGAGI.

This chain links TRBV7-9 with TRBJ2-2, with a possible D match to TRBD2 (6 bases). The germline V and J ends were trimmed by 3 bases and 3 bases, with 11 bases remaining between them. Per germline, CDR1 SEHNR and CDR2 FQNEAQ (reference sequence). CDR3 length: 15 amino acids. The CDR3 DNA follows: TGTGCCAGCAGCTTGCCGGAGGGCCACACCGGGGAGCTGTTTTTT. Its protein is CASSLPEGHTGELFF.

This chain joins TRBV30 and TRBJ2-7; D gene ambiguous. The germline gives CDR1 GTSNPN, CDR2 SVGIG (reference sequence). The CDR3 spans 13 residues. The V end was cut by 4 bases, the J end by 0 bases, with 10 bases between. The CDR3 nucleotides read TGTGCCTGGATCGCACAGAGCTCCTACGAGCAGTACTTC. It is translated as CAWIAQSSYEQYF.

The chain carries TRBV27 and TRBJ2-7; D remains unclear. Germline values: CDR1 MNHEY, CDR2 SMNVEV (reference sequence). The CDR3 has 13 residues. Trimming removed 2 bases from V and 3 bases from J, with 8 bases in between. CDR3 amino acids: CASSLRPFYEQYF. CDR3 bases: TGTGCCAGCAGTTTACGACCCTTCTACGAGCAGTACTTC.

The chain has TRBV5-4 and TRBJ2-7; D is possibly TRBD2 (7 bases). This CDR3 is built from 15 residues. Deletions cut 4 bases from V and 0 bases from J, with 14 bases between. Per germline, CDR1 SGHNT and CDR2 YYREEE (reference sequence). The CDR3 nucleotides read TGTGCCAGCAGCCCGACAGCGGGACACTCCTACGAGCAGTACTTC. It encodes CASSPTAGHSYEQYF.

The chain couples TRBV5-1 to TRBJ2-7, with 15 bases aligning to TRBD2. The length of the CDR3 is 17 residues. Germline V gene sequence: CDR1 SGHRS, CDR2 YFSETQ. Trimming took 4 bases from V and 3 from J; bases not matched to a gene: 8. The chain's CDR3 is CASSPEGLAGGGYEQYF. The CDR3 region has the DNA TGCGCCAGCAGCCCGGAGGGACTAGCGGGAGGAGGCTACGAGCAGTACTTC.

The chain combines TRBV7-9 with TRBJ2-1; D possibly corresponds to TRBD1 (6 bases). The germline V gene encodes CDR1 SEHNR and CDR2 FQNEAQ (reference sequence). Trimming removed 5 bases at V and 3 bases at J, with 20 bases between. CDR3 length: 17 residues. The CDR3 loop is CASSDEGVGVLYNEQFF. The CDR3 DNA reads TGTGCCAGCAGCGATGAGGGGGTCGGGGTTCTCTACAATGAGCAGTTCTTC. Full variable domain (remainder filled in from reference TRBV7-9 and TRBJ2-1): DTGVSQNPRHKITKRGQNVTFRCDPISEHNRLYWYRQTLGQGPEFLTYFQNEAQLEKSRLLSDRFSAERPKGSFSTLEIQRTEQGDSAMYLCASSDEGVGVLYNEQFFGPGTRLTVL.

The genes are TRBV11-2 and TRBJ2-1; TRBD2 matches at 12 bases. J lost 7 bases, V lost 5 bases, and 18 bases had no gene match. This CDR3 comprises 19 residues. The germline CDR1 and CDR2 sequences are SGHAT and FQNNGV. CDR3 sequence: CASSPAGGYTSGRTNEQFF. For the CDR3, the DNA is TGTGCCAGCAGCCCCGCGGGTGGGTACACTAGCGGGAGGACAAATGAGCAGTTCTTC.

The chain joins TRBV5-1 to TRBJ2-7; the D gene is possibly TRBD2 (6 bases). The CDR3 runs 15 residues. Trimming shortened V by 2 bases and J by 6 bases, and 18 bases separated the two germline ends. CDR1 and CDR2 from the germline V gene are SGHRS and YFSETQ. CDR3 in amino acids: CASSLVAANILEQYF. Here the CDR3 DNA reads TGCGCCAGCAGCTTAGTAGCGGCAAATATACTCGAGCAGTACTTC.

The gene calls are TRBV29-1 and TRBJ1-1, with D hard to call. V lost 3 bases and J lost 8, with 7 bases in between. This CDR3 region has 10 residues. Germline values: CDR1 SQVTM, CDR2 ANQGSEA. DNA of the CDR3: TGCAGCGTTGAGCCCGCAGAAGCTTTCTTT. Protein product: CSVEPAEAFF.

V usage is TRBV6-1 and J usage is TRBJ1-2; D call uncertain. CDR1 and CDR2 (germline): MNHNS, SASEGT. This CDR3 spans 13 amino acids. V was pared by 4 bases and J by 1 base, with 7 bases between. For the CDR3, the DNA is TGTGCCAGCAGTGGGCAGAATAACTATGGCTACACCTTC. Amino acids: CASSGQNNYGYTF.

This chain joins TRBV28 and TRBJ2-5; 9 bases match TRBD2. Looked up from germline, CDR1 is MDHEN and CDR2 is SYDVKM. The CDR3 covers 17 residues. V gave up 2 bases and J gave up 1 base; unmatched junction bases: 8. The CDR3 protein is CASSLGSAGGPQETQYF. The CDR3 DNA reads TGTGCCAGCAGTTTAGGCTCAGCGGGAGGACCCCAAGAGACCCAGTACTTC.

The rearrangement uses TRBV7-9 and TRBJ2-5, with D maybe TRBD2 (5 bases). Trimming shortened V by 4 bases and J by 5 bases, and 23 bases separated the two germline ends. There are 17 residues in the CDR3. Germline V gives CDR1 SEHNR, CDR2 FQNEAQ (reference sequence). CDR3 sequence reads: CASSWYPTGWDRETQYF. The CDR3 DNA is TGTGCCAGCAGCTGGTACCCGACGGGGTGGGATAGGGAGACCCAGTACTTC.

This chain joins TRBV5-1 and TRBJ2-1, with TRBD2 matching over 10 bases. CDR3 length: 15 residues. CDR1 and CDR2 from the germline V gene are SGHRS and YFSETQ. J was trimmed by 8 bases and V by 0 bases; bases with no gene match: 5. This CDR3 reads CASSLGAGGRDEQFF. CDR3 bases: TGCGCCAGCAGCTTGGGAGCGGGAGGGCGCGATGAGCAGTTCTTC.

The chain combines TRBV7-9 with TRBJ2-7; 12 positions match TRBD2. Germline CDR1 reads SEHNR; CDR2 reads FQNEAQ (reference sequence). CDR3 length: 14 amino acids. J lost 3 bases, V lost 5 bases, and 2 bases had no gene match. The CDR3 loop is CASSRLAGDYEQYF. The CDR3 nucleotides read TGTGCCAGCAGCCGACTAGCGGGGGACTACGAGCAGTACTTC.

This clone was seen more than once but under ten times. This sample also contains other DNA sequences that code for the same CDR3. V is TRBV10-2 and J is TRBJ2-7; no definite D call. V was shortened by 0 bases and J by 3 bases, with 0 bases between the two germline ends. CDR1 and CDR2 (germline): WSHSY, SAAADI. CDR3 length: 11 residues. The CDR3 spells CASSESYEQYF. The CDR3 nucleotides read TGCGCCAGCAGTGAGTCCTACGAGCAGTACTTC.

This chain joins TRBV27 and TRBJ1-2, with 11 bases aligning to TRBD1. The germline CDR1 and CDR2 sequences are MNHEY and SMNVEV (reference sequence). Germline trimming cut 6 bases from V and 7 bases from J; bases unmatched to any gene: 7. The CDR3 spans 14 residues. The CDR3 region has the DNA TGTGCCAGCAGCGGGACAGGGGGGTTAGGTGGCTACACCTTC. It codes for CASSGTGGLGGYTF.

J is TRBJ2-3 and V is TRBV29-1; D may be TRBD2 (5 bases). CDR1 is SQVTM and CDR2 is ANQGSEA in the germline V gene. Trimming shortened V by 5 bases and J by 2 bases, and 20 bases separated the two germline ends. There are 16 residues in the CDR3. CDR3 nucleotide sequence: TGCAGCGTTTGGCTATGGCTAGCAGATTCCACAGATACGCAGTATTTT. Its translation is CSVWLWLADSTDTQYF.

The chain recombines TRBV5-1 with TRBJ1-4, with no clear D. This CDR3 has 17 amino acids. In germline, CDR1 is SGHRS, CDR2 YFSETQ. Trimming removed 2 bases from V and 0 bases from J, with 14 bases in between. The CDR3 DNA reads as TGCGCCAGCAGCTTCTCGGGCGGGCTTGCAACTAATGAAAAACTGTTTTTT. Protein product: CASSFSGGLATNEKLFF.

CDR3 region: CASSPAPTSYEQYF. DNA for the CDR3: TGTGCCAGCAGCCCCGCCCCCACCTCCTACGAGCAGTACTTC. V and J are TRBV9 and TRBJ2-7; no firm D call. The CDR3 is made up of 14 amino acids. Germline values: CDR1 SGDLS, CDR2 YYNGEE. The germline V and J ends were trimmed by 4 bases and 0 bases, with 11 bases remaining between them.

The chain couples TRBV7-9 to TRBJ1-4; D is unresolved. Germline V gives CDR1 SEHNR, CDR2 FQNEAQ (reference sequence). The CDR3 extends over 15 amino acids. V was shortened by 1 base and J by 7 bases, with 13 bases between the two germline ends. The CDR3 loop reads CASSLVKEFGEKLFF. The CDR3 coding sequence is TGTGCCAGCAGCTTAGTCAAGGAGTTCGGTGAAAAACTGTTTTTT.